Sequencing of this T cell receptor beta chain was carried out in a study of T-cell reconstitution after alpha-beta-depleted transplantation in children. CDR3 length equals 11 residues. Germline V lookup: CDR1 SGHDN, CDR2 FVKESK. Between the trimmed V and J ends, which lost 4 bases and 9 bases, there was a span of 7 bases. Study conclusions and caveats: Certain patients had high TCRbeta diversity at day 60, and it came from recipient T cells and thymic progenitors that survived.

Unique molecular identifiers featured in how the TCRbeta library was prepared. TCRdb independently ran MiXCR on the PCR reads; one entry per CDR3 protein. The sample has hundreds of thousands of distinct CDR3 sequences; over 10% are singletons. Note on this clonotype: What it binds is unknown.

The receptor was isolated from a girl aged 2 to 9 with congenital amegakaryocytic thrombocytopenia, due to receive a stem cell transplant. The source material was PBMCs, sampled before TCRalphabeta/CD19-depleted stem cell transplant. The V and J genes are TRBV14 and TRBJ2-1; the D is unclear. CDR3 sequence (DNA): TGTGCCAGCAGCCTATGTGGTGAGCAGTTCTTC. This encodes CASSLCGEQFF.